Listed below are T cell receptor beta chains from one sample, sequenced in a study of blood T cell repertoires in COVID-19. TCRdb's table, derived via immunoSEQ multiplex PCR, lists solely in-frame clones and lacks some. This table has some 500,000 clones, approximately 88% appearing once. Sequenced input: peripheral blood. The receptors were gathered from a woman in her fifties or sixties with COVID-19, enrolled during active disease. Each CDR3 is given with its conserved first and last residue. The order of the fields is J gene, V gene, D gene, CDR3 protein. A D gene is named only where the DNA matches it firmly.

j_gene: TRBJ1-6; v_gene: TRBV5-4; d_gene: -; CDR3aa: CASSGGDHQYSYNSPLHF
j_gene: TRBJ2-7; v_gene: TRBV18; d_gene: -; CDR3aa: CASSPRQRDEQYF
j_gene: TRBJ1-1; v_gene: TRBV27; d_gene: -; CDR3aa: CASSLLANTEAFF
j_gene: TRBJ1-6; v_gene: TRBV5-8; d_gene: -; CDR3aa: CASILRDNSYNSPLHF
j_gene: TRBJ1-5; v_gene: TRBV7-8; d_gene: -; CDR3aa: CASSLGSGYRGNQPQHF
j_gene: TRBJ1-2; v_gene: TRBV5-1; d_gene: -; CDR3aa: CASSLTSAGNGYTF
j_gene: TRBJ1-1; v_gene: TRBV9; d_gene: -; CDR3aa: CASSVSQSNTEAFF
j_gene: TRBJ2-3; v_gene: TRBV25-1; d_gene: TRBD1; CDR3aa: CASSEPTGGKTDTQYF
j_gene: TRBJ2-3; v_gene: TRBV3-1/TRBV3-2; d_gene: -; CDR3aa: CASSQGGGPPSTDTQYF
j_gene: TRBJ1-4; v_gene: TRBV11-3; d_gene: -; CDR3aa: CASSTQEVLLNEKLFF
j_gene: TRBJ1-1; v_gene: TRBV30; d_gene: -; CDR3aa: CAWSPGGGILGAFF
j_gene: TRBJ2-1; v_gene: TRBV2; d_gene: -; CDR3aa: CASSRESSYNEQFF
j_gene: TRBJ1-1; v_gene: TRBV7-9; d_gene: -; CDR3aa: CATLFRGEAFF
j_gene: TRBJ2-5; v_gene: TRBV25-1; d_gene: TRBD1; CDR3aa: CASSANPRDRGEETQYF
j_gene: TRBJ2-7; v_gene: TRBV7-7; d_gene: TRBD2; CDR3aa: CASSSGITYEQYF
j_gene: TRBJ1-1; v_gene: TRBV7-9; d_gene: -; CDR3aa: CASSLKREPTEAFF
j_gene: TRBJ2-2; v_gene: TRBV5-6; d_gene: TRBD2; CDR3aa: CASSSLAGSNTGELFF
j_gene: TRBJ1-2; v_gene: TRBV6-5; d_gene: -; CDR3aa: CASSGVEIGGYTF
j_gene: TRBJ1-1; v_gene: TRBV6-5; d_gene: TRBD1; CDR3aa: CAIRTGGASWAFF
j_gene: TRBJ1-2; v_gene: TRBV30; d_gene: -; CDR3aa: CAWSVNFQAGGYTF
j_gene: TRBJ1-4; v_gene: TRBV5-6; d_gene: TRBD1; CDR3aa: CASSTGQANEKLFF
j_gene: TRBJ2-4; v_gene: TRBV27; d_gene: -; CDR3aa: CATSTPLGNGAFNIQYF
j_gene: TRBJ2-3; v_gene: TRBV6-1; d_gene: -; CDR3aa: CASSEPGRHTQYF
j_gene: TRBJ1-1; v_gene: TRBV18; d_gene: TRBD1; CDR3aa: CASSPRQGRGVRAFF
j_gene: TRBJ1-2; v_gene: TRBV19; d_gene: TRBD1; CDR3aa: CASLTPDRGSLDGYTF
j_gene: TRBJ1-2; v_gene: TRBV9; d_gene: -; CDR3aa: CASSVARPGKNGYTF
j_gene: TRBJ1-3; v_gene: TRBV7-9; d_gene: TRBD1; CDR3aa: CASSFTGTVGNTIYF
j_gene: TRBJ1-1; v_gene: TRBV19; d_gene: -; CDR3aa: CASSIGETATEAFF
j_gene: TRBJ2-3; v_gene: TRBV24-1; d_gene: -; CDR3aa: CATSEHGQITDTQYF
j_gene: TRBJ1-2; v_gene: TRBV5-1; d_gene: -; CDR3aa: CASKEEGFYGYTF
j_gene: TRBJ1-1; v_gene: TRBV5-6; d_gene: -; CDR3aa: CASSSNRGTEAFF
j_gene: TRBJ2-4; v_gene: TRBV29-1; d_gene: -; CDR3aa: CSVGSGPGVLQYF
j_gene: TRBJ2-1; v_gene: TRBV5-4; d_gene: -; CDR3aa: CASSPYASSYNEQFF
j_gene: TRBJ1-3; v_gene: TRBV10-2; d_gene: TRBD1; CDR3aa: CASSDGTGFGNTIYF
j_gene: TRBJ1-1; v_gene: TRBV9; d_gene: TRBD1; CDR3aa: CASAQGAGTEAFF
j_gene: TRBJ1-1; v_gene: TRBV2; d_gene: -; CDR3aa: CASSNRVGDTEAFF
j_gene: TRBJ2-7; v_gene: TRBV6-5; d_gene: TRBD1; CDR3aa: CASSRPTGASYEQYF
j_gene: TRBJ1-2; v_gene: TRBV7-9; d_gene: -; CDR3aa: CASSLGQRNYGYTF
j_gene: TRBJ1-1; v_gene: TRBV13; d_gene: TRBD1; CDR3aa: CASSLGQRRRNTEAFF
j_gene: TRBJ1-4; v_gene: TRBV6-1; d_gene: TRBD1; CDR3aa: CASSDEPQGGQLNEKLFF
j_gene: TRBJ1-2; v_gene: TRBV21-1; d_gene: -; CDR3aa: CASSSYVRANYGYTF
j_gene: TRBJ2-7; v_gene: TRBV5-1; d_gene: TRBD1; CDR3aa: CASAFGSADRQGTYEQYF
j_gene: TRBJ2-3; v_gene: TRBV11-2; d_gene: -; CDR3aa: CASSPGGVTQYF
j_gene: TRBJ1-1; v_gene: TRBV15; d_gene: -; CDR3aa: CATSSILGRRAEAFF
j_gene: TRBJ1-5; v_gene: TRBV15; d_gene: -; CDR3aa: CATSRAGQGSTQPQHF
j_gene: TRBJ2-5; v_gene: TRBV3-1/TRBV3-2; d_gene: TRBD2; CDR3aa: CASSHGAGGRQETQYF
j_gene: TRBJ1-1; v_gene: TRBV6-5; d_gene: -; CDR3aa: CASSYVGLGTEAFF
j_gene: TRBJ2-2; v_gene: TRBV30; d_gene: TRBD2; CDR3aa: CAWSTPPSIAGRDNTGELFF
j_gene: TRBJ1-2; v_gene: TRBV6-4; d_gene: TRBD1; CDR3aa: CASRTKRDRENYGYTF
j_gene: TRBJ1-4; v_gene: TRBV27; d_gene: TRBD1; CDR3aa: CASSLAFGTGRKEKLFF
j_gene: TRBJ2-7; v_gene: TRBV4-2; d_gene: -; CDR3aa: CASSKPQLANSYEQYF
j_gene: TRBJ1-4; v_gene: TRBV2; d_gene: -; CDR3aa: CASSEEQTLEKLFF
j_gene: TRBJ1-5; v_gene: TRBV9; d_gene: -; CDR3aa: CASSAEGGAEPQHF
j_gene: TRBJ1-3; v_gene: TRBV4-2; d_gene: -; CDR3aa: CASSPGAGIGNTIYF
j_gene: TRBJ2-1; v_gene: TRBV3-1/TRBV3-2; d_gene: -; CDR3aa: CASNGGRGAYNEQFF
j_gene: TRBJ1-1; v_gene: TRBV3-1/TRBV3-2; d_gene: TRBD1; CDR3aa: CASSQGGSGGIAFF
j_gene: TRBJ2-2; v_gene: TRBV5-1; d_gene: -; CDR3aa: CASSLFTDDTGELFF